This is a list of T cell receptor beta chains from one sample in a study of cytomegalovirus exposure and HLA in healthy donors. This table comes from immunoSEQ multiplex PCR, and its TCRdb copy is limited to in-frame clones, with some not included. Of about 110,000 clones in the sample, 81% were seen once. The sequenced sample consisted of PBMCs. Receptors originate from a man in his thirties or forties in good health and CMV-seronegative. Both conserved end residues are part of each CDR3. The D gene is left open where the match is weak. Not every row has a clone size; where given, it reads once, few, many or a size class.

CDR3 protein: CASSVTATNTEAFF; CDR3 DNA: TGTGCCAGCAGTGTTACAGCCACGAACACTGAAGCTTTCTTT; CDR3 length: 14; J gene: TRBJ1-1; D gene: .; clone size: .; V gene: TRBV6-4
CDR3 protein: CASSSGQGGEKLFF; CDR3 DNA: TGTGCCAGCAGTTCGGGACAGGGTGGTGAAAAACTGTTTTTT; CDR3 length: 14; J gene: TRBJ1-4; D gene: TRBD1; clone size: few; V gene: TRBV6-5
CDR3 protein: CASTGQRLAKNIQYF; CDR3 DNA: TGTGCCAGCACCGGACAGAGATTAGCCAAAAACATTCAGTACTTC; CDR3 length: 15; J gene: TRBJ2-4; D gene: .; clone size: few; V gene: TRBV6-1
CDR3 protein: CASSWTGEQETQYF; CDR3 DNA: TGTGCCAGCAGTTGGACAGGGGAACAAGAGACCCAGTACTTC; CDR3 length: 14; J gene: TRBJ2-5; D gene: TRBD1; clone size: once; V gene: TRBV6-5
CDR3 protein: CAITSGSYFTDTQYF; CDR3 DNA: TGTGCCATTACAAGCGGGAGCTACTTCACAGATACGCAGTATTTT; CDR3 length: 15; J gene: TRBJ2-3; D gene: TRBD2; clone size: few; V gene: TRBV2
CDR3 protein: CASKPEGQLYGYTF; CDR3 DNA: TGTGCCAGTAAACCGGAGGGACAGCTCTATGGCTACACCTTC; CDR3 length: 14; J gene: TRBJ1-2; D gene: TRBD1; clone size: .; V gene: TRBV19
CDR3 protein: CASSWTSGGYEQYF; CDR3 DNA: TGTGCCAGCAGTTGGACTAGCGGGGGCTACGAGCAGTACTTC; CDR3 length: 14; J gene: TRBJ2-7; D gene: TRBD2; clone size: .; V gene: TRBV6-5
CDR3 protein: CASTVLGSTGELFF; CDR3 DNA: TGTGCCAGCACCGTCTTAGGGAGCACCGGGGAGCTGTTTTTT; CDR3 length: 14; J gene: TRBJ2-2; D gene: .; clone size: .; V gene: TRBV5-4
CDR3 protein: CAWSDFYEQYF; CDR3 DNA: TGTGCCTGGAGTGACTTCTACGAGCAGTACTTC; CDR3 length: 11; J gene: TRBJ2-7; D gene: .; clone size: .; V gene: TRBV30
CDR3 protein: CASRRQGETEAFF; CDR3 DNA: TGTGCCAGCCGCAGACAGGGGGAAACTGAAGCTTTCTTT; CDR3 length: 13; J gene: TRBJ1-1; D gene: TRBD1; clone size: .; V gene: TRBV5-6
CDR3 protein: CASSSLDILNSPLHF; CDR3 DNA: TGTGCCAGCAGTTCCCTGGACATACTGAACTCACCCCTCCACTTT; CDR3 length: 15; J gene: TRBJ1-6; D gene: .; clone size: .; V gene: TRBV2
CDR3 protein: CASRRGYVGTGELFF; CDR3 DNA: TGTGCCAGCAGGAGGGGGTATGTTGGGACCGGGGAGCTGTTTTTT; CDR3 length: 15; J gene: TRBJ2-2; D gene: .; clone size: few; V gene: TRBV6-1
CDR3 protein: CASSLTDDHEQFF; CDR3 DNA: TGTGCCAGCAGCCTCACAGATGACCATGAGCAGTTCTTC; CDR3 length: 13; J gene: TRBJ2-1; D gene: .; clone size: .; V gene: TRBV6-1
CDR3 protein: CASSLQGTSTDTQYF; CDR3 DNA: TGCGCCAGCAGTCTACAGGGAACTAGCACAGATACGCAGTATTTT; CDR3 length: 15; J gene: TRBJ2-3; D gene: .; clone size: many; V gene: TRBV10-1
CDR3 protein: CASSSGQNTEAFF; CDR3 DNA: TGTGCCAGCAGCTCGGGACAGAACACTGAAGCTTTCTTT; CDR3 length: 13; J gene: TRBJ1-1; D gene: .; clone size: .; V gene: TRBV7-2
CDR3 protein: CASSLDLDRVTEAFF; CDR3 DNA: TGTGCCAGCAGCTTAGATTTAGACAGGGTCACTGAAGCTTTCTTT; CDR3 length: 15; J gene: TRBJ1-1; D gene: TRBD1; clone size: few; V gene: TRBV11-2
CDR3 protein: CASSLVGQALSGANVLTF; CDR3 DNA: TGTGCCAGCAGCTTAGTCGGACAGGCACTATCTGGGGCCAACGTCCTGACTTTC; CDR3 length: 18; J gene: TRBJ2-6; D gene: TRBD1; clone size: .; V gene: TRBV11-2
CDR3 protein: CASTGQGNSPLHF; CDR3 DNA: TGCGCCAGCACCGGACAGGGAAATTCACCCCTCCACTTT; CDR3 length: 13; J gene: TRBJ1-6; D gene: TRBD1; clone size: .; V gene: TRBV5-1
CDR3 protein: CASRFEGPYEQYF; CDR3 DNA: TGTGCCAGCAGATTCGAGGGTCCCTACGAGCAGTACTTC; CDR3 length: 13; J gene: TRBJ2-7; D gene: .; clone size: few; V gene: TRBV28
CDR3 protein: CASSEDRGGSYEQYF; CDR3 DNA: TGTGCCAGCAGTGAAGACCGCGGGGGATCCTACGAGCAGTACTTC; CDR3 length: 15; J gene: TRBJ2-7; D gene: TRBD2; clone size: .; V gene: TRBV6-1
CDR3 protein: CASTVGQGALNEQFF; CDR3 DNA: TGTGCCAGCACCGTTGGACAGGGGGCCCTCAATGAGCAGTTCTTC; CDR3 length: 15; J gene: TRBJ2-1; D gene: TRBD1; clone size: .; V gene: TRBV27
CDR3 protein: CASLGTMGREQFF; CDR3 DNA: TGTGCCAGCCTAGGGACTATGGGACGCGAGCAGTTCTTC; CDR3 length: 13; J gene: TRBJ2-1; D gene: TRBD2; clone size: .; V gene: TRBV25-1
CDR3 protein: CASLGQGSDTQYF; CDR3 DNA: TGCGCCAGCCTAGGACAGGGCTCCGATACGCAGTATTTT; CDR3 length: 13; J gene: TRBJ2-3; D gene: TRBD1; clone size: .; V gene: TRBV5-1
CDR3 protein: CASRMSSGQSYTF; CDR3 DNA: TGTGCCAGCAGGATGTCATCGGGACAGAGCTACACCTTC; CDR3 length: 13; J gene: TRBJ1-2; D gene: TRBD1; clone size: .; V gene: TRBV6-5
CDR3 protein: CASQRDIYSYNEQFF; CDR3 DNA: TGTGCCAGCCAGCGGGACATCTACTCCTACAATGAGCAGTTCTTC; CDR3 length: 15; J gene: TRBJ2-1; D gene: .; clone size: .; V gene: TRBV19
CDR3 protein: CASSLDSVGLDNEQFF; CDR3 DNA: TGTGCCAGCAGCTTAGATTCAGTGGGACTGGACAATGAGCAGTTCTTC; CDR3 length: 16; J gene: TRBJ2-1; D gene: .; clone size: .; V gene: TRBV11-3